The sequence of this T cell receptor beta chain was determined in a study of blood T cell repertoires in COVID-19. Study information: COVID-19 samples from acute and convalescent phases originated in the United States, Italy and Spain. Nucleic acid was either cDNA or gDNA, and it came from T cells, B-cell-depleted T cells, or PBMCs.

The CDR3 runs to 15 residues. Per the germline V gene, CDR1 is KGHSH and CDR2 is LQKENI. The V segment lost 6 bases and the J segment 7 bases; nucleotides outside the gene matches: 7. As handled by the study authors: Estimation of nucleated cell counts relied on the amplification of reference gene primers. Assay: immunoSEQ multiplex PCR; the TCRdb copy retains only in-frame clones and omits some. Clone size and the V and J calls come from that table; the DNA yielded D and trimming. The sample lists roughly 39,000 clones, approximately 94% seen once, with over 4% in the top ten. The chain combines TRBV18 with TRBJ2-1; 12 bases are shared with TRBD2. This TCR was recovered from a human donor with active COVID-19. The donor label of this sample is uncertain. The sample consisted of peripheral blood. The CDR3 loop is CASSPTGTSGNEQFF. The CDR3 DNA is TGTGCCAGCTCCCCAACAGGGACTAGCGGGAATGAGCAGTTCTTC.